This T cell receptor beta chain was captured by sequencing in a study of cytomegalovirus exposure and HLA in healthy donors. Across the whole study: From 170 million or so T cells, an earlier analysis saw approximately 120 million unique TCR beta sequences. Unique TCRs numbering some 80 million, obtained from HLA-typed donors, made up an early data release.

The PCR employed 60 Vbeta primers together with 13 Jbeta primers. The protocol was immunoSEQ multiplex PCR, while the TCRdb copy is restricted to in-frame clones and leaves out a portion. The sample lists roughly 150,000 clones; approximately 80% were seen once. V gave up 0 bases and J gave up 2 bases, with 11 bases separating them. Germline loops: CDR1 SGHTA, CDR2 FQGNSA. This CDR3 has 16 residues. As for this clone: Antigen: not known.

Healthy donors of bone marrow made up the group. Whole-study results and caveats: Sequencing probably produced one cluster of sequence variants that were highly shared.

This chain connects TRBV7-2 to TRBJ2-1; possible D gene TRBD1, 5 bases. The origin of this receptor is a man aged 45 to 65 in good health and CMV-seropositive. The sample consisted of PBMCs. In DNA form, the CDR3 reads TGTGCCAGCAGCTTAGCGTGGAAAGGGGCCTACAATGAGCAGTTCTTC. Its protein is CASSLAWKGAYNEQFF.